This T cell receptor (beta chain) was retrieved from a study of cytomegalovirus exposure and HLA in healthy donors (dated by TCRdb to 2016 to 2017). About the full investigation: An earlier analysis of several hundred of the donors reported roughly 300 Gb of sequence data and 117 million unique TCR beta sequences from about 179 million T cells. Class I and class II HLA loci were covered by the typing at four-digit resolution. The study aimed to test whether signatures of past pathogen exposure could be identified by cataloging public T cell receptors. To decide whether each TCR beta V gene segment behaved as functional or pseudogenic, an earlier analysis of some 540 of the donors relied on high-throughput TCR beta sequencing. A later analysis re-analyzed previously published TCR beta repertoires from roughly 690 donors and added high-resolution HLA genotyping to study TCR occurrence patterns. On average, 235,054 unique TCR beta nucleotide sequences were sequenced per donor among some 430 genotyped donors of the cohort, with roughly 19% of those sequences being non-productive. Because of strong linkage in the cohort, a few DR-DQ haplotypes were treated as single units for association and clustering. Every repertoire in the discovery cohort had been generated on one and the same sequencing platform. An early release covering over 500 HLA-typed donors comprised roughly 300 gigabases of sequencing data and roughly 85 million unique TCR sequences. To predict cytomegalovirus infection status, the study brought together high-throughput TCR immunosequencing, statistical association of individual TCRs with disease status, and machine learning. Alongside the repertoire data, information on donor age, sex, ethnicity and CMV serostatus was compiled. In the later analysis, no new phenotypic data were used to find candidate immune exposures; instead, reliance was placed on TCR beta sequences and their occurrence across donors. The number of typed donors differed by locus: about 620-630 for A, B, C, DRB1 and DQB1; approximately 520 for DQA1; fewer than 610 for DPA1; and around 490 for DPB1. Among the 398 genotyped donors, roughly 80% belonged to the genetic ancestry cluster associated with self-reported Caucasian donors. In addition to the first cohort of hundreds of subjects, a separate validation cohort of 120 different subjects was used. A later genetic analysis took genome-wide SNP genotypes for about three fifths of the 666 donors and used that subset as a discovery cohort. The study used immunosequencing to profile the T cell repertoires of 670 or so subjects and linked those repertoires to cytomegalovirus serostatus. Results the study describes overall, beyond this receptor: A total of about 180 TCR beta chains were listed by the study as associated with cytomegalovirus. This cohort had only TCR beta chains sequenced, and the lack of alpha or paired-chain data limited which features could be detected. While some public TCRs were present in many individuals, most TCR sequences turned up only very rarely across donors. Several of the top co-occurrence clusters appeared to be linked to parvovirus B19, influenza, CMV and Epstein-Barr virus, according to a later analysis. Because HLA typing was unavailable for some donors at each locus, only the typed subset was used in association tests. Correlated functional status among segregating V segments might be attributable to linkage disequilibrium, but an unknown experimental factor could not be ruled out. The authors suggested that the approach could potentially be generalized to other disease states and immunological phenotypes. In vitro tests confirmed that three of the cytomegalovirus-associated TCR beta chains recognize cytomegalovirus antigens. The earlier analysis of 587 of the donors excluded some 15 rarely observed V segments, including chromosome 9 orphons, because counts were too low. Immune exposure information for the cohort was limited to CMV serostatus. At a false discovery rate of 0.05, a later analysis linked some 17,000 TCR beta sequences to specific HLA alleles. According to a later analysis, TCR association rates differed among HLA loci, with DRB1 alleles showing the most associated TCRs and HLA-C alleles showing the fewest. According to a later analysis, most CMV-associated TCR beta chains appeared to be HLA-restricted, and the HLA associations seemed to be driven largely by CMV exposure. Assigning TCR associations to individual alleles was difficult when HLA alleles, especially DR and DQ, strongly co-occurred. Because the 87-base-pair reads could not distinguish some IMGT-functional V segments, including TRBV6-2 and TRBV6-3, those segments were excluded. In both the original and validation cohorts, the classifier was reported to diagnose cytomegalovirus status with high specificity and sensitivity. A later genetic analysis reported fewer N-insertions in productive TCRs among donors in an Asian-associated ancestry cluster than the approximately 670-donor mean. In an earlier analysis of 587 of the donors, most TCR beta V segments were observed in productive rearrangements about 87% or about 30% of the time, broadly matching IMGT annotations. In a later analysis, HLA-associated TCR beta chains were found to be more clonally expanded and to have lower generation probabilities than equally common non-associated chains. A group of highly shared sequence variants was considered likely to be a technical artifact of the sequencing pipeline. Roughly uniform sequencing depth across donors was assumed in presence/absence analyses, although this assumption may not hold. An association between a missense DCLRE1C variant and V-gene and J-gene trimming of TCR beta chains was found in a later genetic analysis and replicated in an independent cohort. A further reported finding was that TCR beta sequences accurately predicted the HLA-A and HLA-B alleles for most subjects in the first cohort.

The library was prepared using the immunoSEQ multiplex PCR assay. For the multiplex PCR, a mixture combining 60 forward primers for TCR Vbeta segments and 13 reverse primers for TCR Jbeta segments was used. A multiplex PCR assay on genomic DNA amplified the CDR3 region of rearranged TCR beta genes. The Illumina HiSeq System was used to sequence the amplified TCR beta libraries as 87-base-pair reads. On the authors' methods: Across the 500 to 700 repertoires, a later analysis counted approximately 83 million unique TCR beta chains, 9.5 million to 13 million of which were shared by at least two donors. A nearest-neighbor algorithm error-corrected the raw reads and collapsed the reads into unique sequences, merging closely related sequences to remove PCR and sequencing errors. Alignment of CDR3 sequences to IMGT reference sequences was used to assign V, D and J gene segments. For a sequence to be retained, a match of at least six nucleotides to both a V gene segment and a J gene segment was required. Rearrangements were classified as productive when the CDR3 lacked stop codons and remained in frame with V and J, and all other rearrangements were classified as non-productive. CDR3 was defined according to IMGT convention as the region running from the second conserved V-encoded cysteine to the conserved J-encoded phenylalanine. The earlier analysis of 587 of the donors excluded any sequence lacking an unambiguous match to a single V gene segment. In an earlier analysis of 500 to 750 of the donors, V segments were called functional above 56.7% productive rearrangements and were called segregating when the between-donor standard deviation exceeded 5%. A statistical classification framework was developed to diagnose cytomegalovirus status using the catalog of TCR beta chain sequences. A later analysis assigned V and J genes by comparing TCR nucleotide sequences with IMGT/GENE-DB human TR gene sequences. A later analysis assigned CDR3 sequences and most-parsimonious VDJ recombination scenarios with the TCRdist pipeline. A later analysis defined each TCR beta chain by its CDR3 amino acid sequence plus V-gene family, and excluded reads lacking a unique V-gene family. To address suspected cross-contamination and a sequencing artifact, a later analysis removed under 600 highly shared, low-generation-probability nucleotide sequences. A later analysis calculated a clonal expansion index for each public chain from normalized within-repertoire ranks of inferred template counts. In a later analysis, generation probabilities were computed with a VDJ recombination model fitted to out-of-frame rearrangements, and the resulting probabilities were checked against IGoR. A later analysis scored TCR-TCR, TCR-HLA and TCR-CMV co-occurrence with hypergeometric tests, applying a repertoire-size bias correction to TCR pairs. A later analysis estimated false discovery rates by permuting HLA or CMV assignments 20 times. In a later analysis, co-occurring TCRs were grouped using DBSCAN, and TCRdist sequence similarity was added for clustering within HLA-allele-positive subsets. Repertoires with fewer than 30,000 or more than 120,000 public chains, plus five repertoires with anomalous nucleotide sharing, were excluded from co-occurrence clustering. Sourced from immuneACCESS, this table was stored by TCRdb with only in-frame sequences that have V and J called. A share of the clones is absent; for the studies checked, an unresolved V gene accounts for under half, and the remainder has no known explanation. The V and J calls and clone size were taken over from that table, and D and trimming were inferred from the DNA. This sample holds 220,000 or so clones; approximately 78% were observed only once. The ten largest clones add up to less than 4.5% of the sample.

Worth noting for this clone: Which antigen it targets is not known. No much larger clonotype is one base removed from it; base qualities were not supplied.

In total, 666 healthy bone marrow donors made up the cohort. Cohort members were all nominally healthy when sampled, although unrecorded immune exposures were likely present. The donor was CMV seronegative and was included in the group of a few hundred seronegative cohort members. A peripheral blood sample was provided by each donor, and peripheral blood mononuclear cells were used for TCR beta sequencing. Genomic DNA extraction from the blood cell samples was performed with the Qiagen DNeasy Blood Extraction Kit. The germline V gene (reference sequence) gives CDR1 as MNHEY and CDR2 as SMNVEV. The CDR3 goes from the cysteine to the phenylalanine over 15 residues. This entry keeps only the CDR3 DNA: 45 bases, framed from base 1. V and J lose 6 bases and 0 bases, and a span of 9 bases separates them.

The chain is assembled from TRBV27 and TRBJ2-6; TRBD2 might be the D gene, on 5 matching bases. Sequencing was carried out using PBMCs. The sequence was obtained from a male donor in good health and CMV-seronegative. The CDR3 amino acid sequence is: CASSREGSGANVLTF. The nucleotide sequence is TGTGCCAGCAGCCGCGAGGGCTCTGGGGCCAACGTCCTGACTTTC.